The 13 T cell receptor beta chains below come from one sample, sequenced in a study of cytomegalovirus exposure and HLA in healthy donors. PCR was performed using 60 Vbeta and 13 Jbeta primers. Sequencing used immunoSEQ multiplex PCR; TCRdb keeps in-frame clones, though not all of them. The repertoire consists of 65,000 to 100,000 clones, with about 85% occurring once and the leading ten covering roughly 15%. Sequenced: PBMCs. These receptors were taken from a woman in her forties in good health and CMV-seropositive.

This chain connects TRBV7-8 to TRBJ2-1, with D perhaps TRBD2 (6 bases). Germline values: CDR1 SGHVS, CDR2 FQNEAQ. V was shortened by 5 bases and J by 0 bases, with 14 bases between the two germline ends. This CDR3 contains 16 residues. CDR3 in amino acids: CASSLISGTSYNEQFF. Written as DNA, the CDR3 is TGTGCCAGCAGCCTGATTAGCGGAACCTCCTACAATGAGCAGTTCTTC.

This clone was seen once. The gene calls are TRBV5-1 and TRBJ1-1; 7 bases fit TRBD1. This CDR3 has 14 amino acids. CDR1 and CDR2 (germline): SGHRS, YFSETQ. V shed 0 bases, J shed 5 bases, and the junction held 4 bases outside the gene matches. The CDR3 protein is CASSLDRGRTEAFF. The CDR3 region has the DNA TGCGCCAGCAGCTTGGACAGGGGAAGGACTGAAGCTTTCTTT.

The chain joins TRBV6-1 to TRBJ2-2, with a weak D call TRBD2 (5 bases). V was trimmed by 0 bases and J by 7 bases, leaving 6 bases between them. CDR1 MNHNS and CDR2 SASEGT come from the germline V gene. The CDR3 consists of 13 residues. The CDR3 spells CASSEAAVGELFF. CDR3 nucleotide sequence: TGTGCCAGCAGTGAAGCAGCGGTCGGGGAGCTGTTTTTT.

The sample holds a few counts of this clone. This chain joins TRBV19 and TRBJ2-2, with D maybe TRBD2 (6 bases). The germline gives CDR1 LNHDA, CDR2 SQIVND (reference sequence). The CDR3 spans 15 residues. V was cut by 6 bases and J by 1 base, with 12 bases left in between. The CDR3 here is CASSSGGWNTGELFF. In DNA form, the CDR3 reads TGTGCCAGTAGCTCCGGAGGGTGGAACACCGGGGAGCTGTTTTTT.

V gene TRBV18 combines with J gene TRBJ2-7, with 8 bases that match TRBD1. Germline V CDR1 and CDR2: KGHSH, LQKENI. V shed 5 bases, J shed 2 bases, and the junction held 8 bases outside the gene matches. The CDR3 contains 15 residues. The CDR3 nucleotides are TGTGCCAGCTCATTAACAGGGGGAGTGGCCTACGAGCAGTACTTC. This encodes CASSLTGGVAYEQYF.

The chain recombines TRBV5-4 with TRBJ1-6, with TRBD1 matching 7 bases. Germline-derived CDR1 and CDR2 are SGHNT and YYREEE (reference sequence). There are 14 residues in the CDR3. V gave up 3 bases and J gave up 5 bases; unmatched junction bases: 2. CDR3 bases: TGTGCCAGCAGCTCCAGGGGGGATAATTCACCCCTCCACTTT. This translates into CASSSRGDNSPLHF.

The V and J genes are TRBV19 and TRBJ1-1; 10 bases align to TRBD1. CDR3 length: 15 amino acids. Trimming cost V 4 bases and J 4 bases; bases outside gene matches: 6. The germline V gene encodes CDR1 LNHDA and CDR2 SQIVND (reference sequence). Here the CDR3 reads CASSTGQGKVTEAFF. Here the CDR3 DNA reads TGTGCCAGTAGTACGGGACAGGGGAAAGTCACTGAAGCTTTCTTT.

The genes are TRBV5-1 and TRBJ2-5; 7 bases agree with TRBD2. CDR1 and CDR2 from the germline V gene are SGHRS and YFSETQ. V was pared by 3 bases and J by 4 bases, with 3 bases of the junction left unmatched. The CDR3 is 13 amino acids. The CDR3 DNA reads as TGCGCCAGCAGCTCGACTAGCAGAGAGACCCAGTACTTC. Translated: CASSSTSRETQYF.

In DNA form, the CDR3 reads TGCGCCAGCAGCTTGGCAGGGGGCGCAGAGACCCAGTACTTC. Translated, it gives CASSLAGGAETQYF. The chain is built from TRBV5-1 and TRBJ2-5; 8 bases map to TRBD1. CDR3 length: 14 residues. V shed 0 bases, J shed 4 bases, and the junction held 2 bases outside the gene matches. The V gene's germline CDR1 is SGHRS and CDR2 YFSETQ.

V and J are TRBV18 and TRBJ2-1, with 8 bases lining up with TRBD2. This CDR3 is 17 amino acids long. Trimming cost V 3 bases and J 7 bases; bases outside gene matches: 14. Germline lookup yields CDR1 KGHSH and CDR2 LQKENI. CDR3 region: CASSPPASGRTANEQFF. In DNA form, the CDR3 reads TGTGCCAGCTCACCCCCCGCTAGCGGGCGCACGGCGAATGAGCAGTTCTTC.

This clone was counted between two and nine times. V is TRBV6-5 and J is TRBJ1-3, with D possibly TRBD1 on 6 matching bases. Trimming took 5 bases from V and 0 from J, leaving 8 bases between them. The CDR3 covers 14 residues. From germline, CDR1 is MNHEY and CDR2 SVGAGI. The CDR3 reads CASSTGYSGNTIYF. The CDR3 coding sequence is TGTGCCAGCAGTACAGGGTACTCTGGAAACACCATATATTTT.

The V gene is TRBV7-3, the J gene TRBJ2-1; 8 bases are shared with TRBD2. In germline, CDR1 is SGHTA, CDR2 FQGTGA. This CDR3 region has 16 residues. V shed 5 bases, J shed 7 bases, and the junction held 13 bases outside the gene matches. The CDR3 bases are TGTGCCAGCAGCCCCCAATTAGCGGGGACGAATAATGAGCAGTTCTTC. Its translation: CASSPQLAGTNNEQFF.

V gene TRBV30 combines with J gene TRBJ1-3, with D perhaps matching TRBD1 (6 bases). This CDR3 contains 17 residues. Germline V lookup: CDR1 GTSNPN, CDR2 SVGIG (reference sequence). V was cut by 3 bases and J by 1 base, with 19 bases left in between. CDR3 nucleotides: TGTGCCTGGAGCCCACCGAAGGGACATCCGTCTGGAAACACCATATATTTT. Translating gives CAWSPPKGHPSGNTIYF.